These 23 T cell receptor beta chains were all obtained from the same sample, sequenced in a study of control samples from healthy donors and cancer patients. The data were produced by immunoSEQ multiplex PCR, yet TCRdb's version contains in-frame clones alone and is incomplete. The top ten hold 3.6% of the sample, which has 100,000 to 150,000 clones, less than 95% seen once. Sequencing used blood. The receptors were sampled from a man under 40 in good health.

In nucleotides, the CDR3 is TGCGCCACTGGAGCCGGGACAGGGTTTGGAAACACCATATATTTT. It is translated as CATGAGTGFGNTIYF. The rearrangement joins TRBV10-2 to TRBJ1-3; 9 positions match TRBD1. Germline V gene data show CDR1 as WSHSY and CDR2 as SAAADI. V lost 10 bases and J lost 3; bases outside the gene matches: 10. The CDR3 has 15 amino acids.

In this sample, this clone turned up a few times. V gene TRBV13 combines with J gene TRBJ2-7, with 10 bases identical to TRBD1. CDR1 and CDR2 (germline): PRHDT, FYEKMQ (reference sequence). V shed 5 bases, J shed 4 bases, and the junction held 11 bases outside the gene matches. This CDR3 has 16 residues. Written as DNA, the CDR3 is TGTGCCAGCAGCCGGCCGCAGACAGGGGGCGCGTACGAGCAGTACTTC. Amino acids: CASSRPQTGGAYEQYF.

The chain employs TRBV10-3 and TRBJ1-1; 9 bases match TRBD1. The length of the CDR3 is 14 residues. The V segment lost 6 bases and the J segment 4 bases; nucleotides outside the gene matches: 6. Per germline, CDR1 ENHRY and CDR2 SYGVKD. Written as DNA, the CDR3 is TGTGCCATCAGGGGACAGGGAGTAATCACTGAAGCTTTCTTT. The encoded protein is CAIRGQGVITEAFF.

This clone has only one observation. The chain combines TRBV18 with TRBJ2-6, with 7 bases that match TRBD1. Germline CDR1 KGHSH, CDR2 LQKENI. Trimming took 10 bases from V and 0 from J; bases not matched to a gene: 9. This CDR3 has 16 residues. The CDR3 sequence: CATSGTDFSGANVLTF. For the CDR3, the DNA is TGTGCCACCTCCGGGACAGACTTCTCTGGGGCCAACGTCCTGACTTTC. Using reference TRBV18 and TRBJ2-6 for the parts outside the CDR3, the full variable domain is NAGVMQNPRHLVRRRGQEARLRCSPMKGHSHVYWYRQLPEEGLKFMVYLQKENIIDESGMPKERFSAEFPKEGPSILRIQQVVRGDSAAYFCATSGTDFSGANVLTFGAGSRLTVL.

The J gene is TRBJ2-6, the V gene TRBV19; D unclear. The germline V gene encodes CDR1 LNHDA and CDR2 SQIVND (reference sequence). V lost 7 bases to trimming and J lost 0 bases, with 7 bases between them. The CDR3 is 14 amino acids. The CDR3 DNA reads TGTGCCAGTAAATACCGCTCTGGGGCCAACGTCCTGACTTTC. It specifies CASKYRSGANVLTF.

This chain connects TRBV6-6 to TRBJ2-7; D remains ambiguous. CDR1 is MNHNY and CDR2 is SVGAGI in the germline V gene (reference sequence). The V end was cut by 0 bases, the J end by 4 bases, with 7 bases between. This CDR3 is 13 amino acids long. The CDR3 reads CASSYSPVYEQYF. The CDR3, as DNA: TGTGCCAGCAGTTACTCGCCGGTTTACGAGCAGTACTTC.

The V call is TRBV30, the J call TRBJ1-2; 7 bases fit TRBD1. J gave up 0 bases and V 4 bases, and 8 bases lay outside the gene matches. CDR3 length: 15 residues. Germline CDR1 is GTSNPN and CDR2 is SVGIG (reference sequence). The CDR3 protein is CAWKTEGAPNYGYTF. The CDR3 region has the DNA TGTGCCTGGAAGACCGAGGGGGCGCCTAACTATGGCTACACCTTC.

This rearrangement joins TRBV5-4 to TRBJ2-1; weak D call: TRBD2 (7 bases). This CDR3 comprises 16 residues. Between the trimmed V and J ends, which lost 4 bases and 0 bases, there was a span of 14 bases. Germline CDR1 reads SGHNT; CDR2 reads YYREEE (reference sequence). CDR3 DNA: TGTGCCAGCAGCGGGGGGGGCGGATCCTCCTACAATGAGCAGTTCTTC. Translated: CASSGGGGSSYNEQFF.

The chain carries TRBV2 and TRBJ1-6, with 9 bases lining up with TRBD1. The germline V gene encodes CDR1 SNHLY and CDR2 FYNNEI. CDR3 size: 14 residues. The V segment lost 6 bases and the J segment 7 bases; nucleotides outside the gene matches: 4. The CDR3 is CASRQGAVNSPLHF. CDR3 sequence (DNA): TGTGCCAGCAGACAGGGGGCTGTGAATTCACCCCTCCACTTT.

The chain employs TRBV4-1 and TRBJ2-1; D is ambiguous. Germline CDR1 MGHRA, CDR2 YSYEKL. Between the trimmed V and J ends, which lost 4 bases and 8 bases, there was a span of 6 bases. CDR3 size: 11 residues. This chain's CDR3 is CASSLRDEQFF. The DNA of the CDR3 is TGCGCCAGCAGCCTAAGGGATGAGCAGTTCTTC.

V and J are TRBV6-2 or TRBV6-3 and TRBJ2-2, with D perhaps TRBD1 (5 bases). The germline gives CDR1 MNHEY, CDR2 SVGEGT. The CDR3 has 16 residues. Trimming cost V 5 bases and J 0 bases, with 13 bases left between them. CDR3 region: CASSAATVANTGELFF. For the CDR3, the DNA is TGTGCCAGCAGTGCCGCGACAGTCGCGAACACCGGGGAGCTGTTTTTT.

The J gene is TRBJ1-5, the V gene TRBV18, with a weak D call TRBD1 (5 bases). In germline, CDR1 is KGHSH, CDR2 LQKENI. V lost 0 bases and J lost 7, with 22 bases in between. There are 18 residues in the CDR3. The CDR3 loop is CASSPPSLQGGLGQPQHF. DNA of the CDR3: TGTGCCAGCTCACCACCGTCTCTGCAGGGTGGTTTAGGACAGCCCCAGCATTTT.

The chain recombines TRBV12-3 or TRBV12-4 with TRBJ1-2; 11 positions match TRBD1. This CDR3 is built from 13 residues. V lost 8 bases to trimming and J lost 5 bases; unmatched junction nucleotides: 4. CDR3 in amino acids: CASGQGAKYGYTF. CDR3 in DNA: TGTGCCAGCGGACAGGGGGCAAAATATGGCTACACCTTC.

The chain employs TRBV4-3 and TRBJ1-1; no clear D. The CDR3 is 12 amino acids. Trimming cost V 1 base and J 7 bases, with 7 bases left between them. Germline V CDR1 and CDR2: LGHNA, YSLEER. The CDR3 region has the DNA TGCGCCAGCAGCCAAGCCGGCTATGAAGCTTTCTTT. This codes for CASSQAGYEAFF.

This chain connects TRBV7-2 to TRBJ1-2, with a tentative D call TRBD1 (5 bases). This CDR3 is built from 19 residues. Germline V gives CDR1 SGHTA, CDR2 FQGNSA. V was pared by 4 bases and J by 4 bases, with 28 bases between. The CDR3 region is CASSSYYSGPTSVGYGYTF. For the CDR3, the DNA is TGTGCCAGCAGCTCTTACTACTCGGGACCGACCTCCGTGGGCTATGGCTACACCTTC.

The chain employs TRBV27 and TRBJ2-3; possibly TRBD1 for D (5 bases). This CDR3 is 15 amino acids long. V was trimmed by 1 base and J by 2 bases, leaving 10 bases between them. Germline assignment: CDR1 MNHEY and CDR2 SMNVEV (reference sequence). The CDR3 DNA reads TGTGCCAGCAGTTTATGGGGCACCTTCACAGATACGCAGTATTTT. This gives the protein CASSLWGTFTDTQYF.

The chain uses TRBV4-3 and TRBJ2-1, with 7 bases identical to TRBD2. The CDR3 loop spans 17 amino acids. With 1 base clipped from V and 4 bases from J, the junction kept 10 bases outside the gene matches. The germline V gene has CDR1 LGHNA and CDR2 YSLEER. CDR3 sequence: CASSQGHTGGSYNEQFF. CDR3 in DNA: TGCGCCAGCAGCCAAGGGCACACGGGGGGATCTTACAATGAGCAGTTCTTC.

This clone came up once. The chain is built from TRBV7-9 and TRBJ1-2, with D uncertain. The V gene lost 5 bases and the J gene lost 6 bases, with 7 bases spanning the gap. The CDR3 contains 11 residues. The germline V gene has CDR1 SEHNR and CDR2 FQNEAQ (reference sequence). CDR3 region: CASSLHDGYTF. The CDR3 coding sequence is TGTGCCAGCAGCCTCCATGATGGCTACACCTTC.

This sequence joins TRBV4-2 and TRBJ2-6; the D gene is possibly TRBD1 (5 bases). There are 16 residues in the CDR3. V lost 0 bases and J lost 0, with 6 bases in between. Germline V gene sequence: CDR1 LGHNA, CDR2 YNFKEQ. Here the CDR3 reads CASSQDQGSGANVLTF. In DNA, the CDR3 is TGTGCCAGCAGCCAAGATCAGGGCTCTGGGGCCAACGTCCTGACTTTC.

The V gene is TRBV5-5, the J gene TRBJ1-6; 10 bases are shared with TRBD1. The junction had 7 bases not matched to a gene; V was cut back by 4 bases and J by 6 bases. The V gene's germline CDR1 is SGHKS and CDR2 YYEKEE (reference sequence). CDR3 length: 16 residues. This CDR3 is CASSRGQGTGNSPLHF. Here the CDR3 DNA reads TGTGCCAGCAGCCGGGGACAGGGGACGGGTAATTCACCCCTCCACTTT.

This clone was counted a single time. As DNA, the CDR3 is TGTGCCAGCAGCTTGCGCAGGGGAATGGGCACTGAAGCTTTCTTT. Its translation is CASSLRRGMGTEAFF. The chain uses TRBV5-6 and TRBJ1-1; TRBD1 is a possible D gene (6 bases). This CDR3 is 15 amino acids long. The V end was cut by 1 base, the J end by 4 bases, with 14 bases between. In germline, CDR1 is SGHDT, CDR2 YYEEEE.

The chain carries TRBV5-1 and TRBJ2-1, with 8 bases matching TRBD2. The CDR3 sequence is 14 residues long. The germline gives CDR1 SGHRS, CDR2 YFSETQ. J gave up 5 bases and V 6 bases, and 7 bases lay outside the gene matches. The CDR3 region is CASNIAGPNNEQFF. CDR3 bases: TGCGCCAGCAATATAGCGGGGCCAAACAATGAGCAGTTCTTC.

V and J are TRBV14 and TRBJ1-2; D perhaps matches TRBD1 (5 bases). Trimming pared 2 bases from V and 4 bases from J, leaving 14 bases between. The CDR3 sequence is 15 residues long. Germline V gives CDR1 SGHDN, CDR2 FVKESK. The CDR3 bases are TGTGCCAGCAGCCAAAATCCGGGGCCGTCCTATGGCTACACCTTC. Translating it yields CASSQNPGPSYGYTF.